The sequence of this TCR beta chain was determined in a study of breast tumors, draining lymph nodes, adjacent tissues. Points from the study as a whole: Data only fit, rather than demonstrated, lymph node origin of most tumor T cells.

Comment on this clonotype: Antigen specificity is unknown.

MiXCR was run by TCRdb on the multiplex PCR reads, yielding one entry per CDR3 protein. The repertoire holds approximately 14,000 distinct CDR3 sequences, with around three fifths as singletons. The TCR comes from a female donor with breast cancer. Some clones in this sample may be carry-over from other donors' samples. Material: tumor-adjacent breast tissue.

CDR3 protein: CASSLGQGPSYEQYF. The CDR3 bases are TGTGCCAGCAGCTTGGGGCAGGGGCCATCCTACGAGCAGTACTTC. V is TRBV7-3 and J is TRBJ2-7, with D perhaps TRBD1 (6 bases). Germline CDR1 and CDR2: SGHTA and FQGTGA. The CDR3 consists of 15 residues. V lost 3 bases and J 1 base, leaving 13 bases between the germline ends.